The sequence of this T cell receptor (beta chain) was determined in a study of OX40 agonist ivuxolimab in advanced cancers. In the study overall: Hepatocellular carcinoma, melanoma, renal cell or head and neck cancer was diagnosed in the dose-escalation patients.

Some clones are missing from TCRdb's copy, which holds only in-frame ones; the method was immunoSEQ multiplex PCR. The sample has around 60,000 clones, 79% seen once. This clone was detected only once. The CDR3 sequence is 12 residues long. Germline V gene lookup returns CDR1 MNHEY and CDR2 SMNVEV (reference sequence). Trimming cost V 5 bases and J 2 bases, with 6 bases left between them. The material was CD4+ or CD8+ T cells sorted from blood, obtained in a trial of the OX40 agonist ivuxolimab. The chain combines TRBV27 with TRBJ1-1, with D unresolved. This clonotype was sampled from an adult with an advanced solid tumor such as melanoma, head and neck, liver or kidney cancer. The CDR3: CASSHSNTEAFF. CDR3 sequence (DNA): TGTGCCAGCAGTCACAGCAACACTGAAGCTTTCTTT.